This T cell receptor beta chain appears in the sequencing data of a study of CD8 T cells in Susac syndrome. TCR beta was sequenced from blood CD8+ and CD4+ T cells. Multiple sclerosis controls were treatment-naive patients with stable or active relapsing-remitting disease. It was with random hexamers that roughly 0.5 to 1 ug RNA was reverse transcribed. The amplification used immunoSEQ multiplex PCR on TCR beta CDR3; it spanned 54 Vbeta and 13 Jbeta. From the immunoSEQ multiplex PCR reads, TCRdb called clonotypes with MiXCR, one entry per CDR3 protein. Among under 550,000 distinct CDR3 sequences, more than 80% were seen once, and the ten largest hold about 0.1%. CDR1 is MDHEN and CDR2 is SYDVKM in the germline V gene. The CDR3 sequence is 17 residues long. V was clipped by 5 bases and J by 8 bases; unmatched bases: 14.

The sequenced material came from CD8+ T cells from PBMCs. The source of this sequence is a human donor with multiple sclerosis. The genes are TRBV28 and TRBJ2-1, with 11 bases fitting TRBD1. The CDR3 region is CASSPRTGGFPWHEQFF. CDR3 sequence (DNA): TGTGCCAGCAGTCCCCGGACAGGGGGCTTCCCTTGGCATGAGCAGTTCTTC.